This T cell receptor (beta chain) was obtained from a study of T cell changes during pregnancy in multiple sclerosis. Trimming took 1 base from V and 5 from J, leaving 11 bases between them. The germline CDR1 and CDR2 sequences are SGHTA and FQGNSA. The CDR3 runs 14 residues. Profiling relied on immunoSEQ multiplex PCR, and the TCRdb table lists in-frame clones only, not all of them. The sample includes roughly 100,000 clones, roughly 92% of them seen just once. This specimen was peripheral blood, taken after pregnancy. The source is a female donor with multiple sclerosis, enrolled in a pregnancy study. V usage is TRBV7-2 and J usage is TRBJ1-1, with TRBD1 as a possible D gene (5 bases). In DNA, the CDR3 is TGTGCCAGCAGCTTAGGACCGGGGGGGACTGAAGCTTTCTTT. Translated: CASSLGPGGTEAFF.